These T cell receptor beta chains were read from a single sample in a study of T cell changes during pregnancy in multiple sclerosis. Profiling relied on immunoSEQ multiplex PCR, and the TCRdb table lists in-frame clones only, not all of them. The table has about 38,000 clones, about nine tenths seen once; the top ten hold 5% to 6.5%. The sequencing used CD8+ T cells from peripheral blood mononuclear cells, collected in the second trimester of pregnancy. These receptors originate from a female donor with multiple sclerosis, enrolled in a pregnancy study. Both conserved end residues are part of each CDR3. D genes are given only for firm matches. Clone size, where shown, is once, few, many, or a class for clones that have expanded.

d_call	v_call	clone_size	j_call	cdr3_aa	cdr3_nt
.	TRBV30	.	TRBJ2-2	CAWRDINTGELFF	TGTGCCTGGCGAGACATTAACACCGGGGAGCTGTTTTTT
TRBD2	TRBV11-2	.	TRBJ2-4	CASSLIFAGGPGNIQYF	TGTGCCAGCAGCTTGATATTCGCGGGAGGGCCCGGAAACATTCAGTACTTC
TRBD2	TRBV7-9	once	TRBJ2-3	CASSVGDLADSLTDTQYF	TGTGCCAGCAGTGTAGGGGATCTAGCGGACTCCCTCACAGATACGCAGTATTTT
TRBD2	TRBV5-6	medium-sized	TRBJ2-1	CATSGLAGDAEQFF	TGTGCCACCTCAGGGCTAGCGGGAGACGCTGAGCAGTTCTTC
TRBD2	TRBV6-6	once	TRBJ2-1	CASSYRDYHYNEQFF	TGTGCCAGCAGTTACCGGGACTACCATTACAATGAGCAGTTCTTC
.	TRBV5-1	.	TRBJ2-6	CASSSRLSGANVLTF	TGCGCCAGCAGCTCGAGGCTCTCTGGGGCCAACGTCCTGACTTTC
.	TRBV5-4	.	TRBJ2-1	CASSLSNAGNEQFF	TGTGCCAGCAGCTTGTCAAACGCCGGCAATGAGCAGTTCTTC
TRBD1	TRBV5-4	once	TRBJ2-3	CASSLDLDTPDRDTDTQYF	TGTGCCAGCAGCTTGGACCTTGATACGCCGGACAGGGACACAGATACGCAGTATTTT
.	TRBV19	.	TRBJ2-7	CASSSQGYYEQYF	TGTGCCAGTAGCAGCCAGGGATACTACGAGCAGTACTTC
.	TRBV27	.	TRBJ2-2	CASSLFTLNTGELFF	TGTGCCAGCAGTTTATTTACTCTGAACACCGGGGAGCTGTTTTTT
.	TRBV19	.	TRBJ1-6	CASSIDSGSNSPLHF	TGTGCCAGTAGTATAGACTCGGGAAGCAATTCACCCCTCCACTTT
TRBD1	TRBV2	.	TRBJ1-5	CASSDRVNQPQHF	TGTGCCAGCTCAGACAGGGTCAATCAGCCCCAGCATTTT
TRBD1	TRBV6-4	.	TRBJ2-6	CASSGTGGAGANVLTF	TGTGCCAGCAGTGGGACAGGGGGCGCTGGGGCCAACGTCCTGACTTTC
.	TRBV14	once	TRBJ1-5	CASSQGPQPQHF	TGTGCCAGCAGCCAAGGGCCTCAGCCCCAGCATTTT
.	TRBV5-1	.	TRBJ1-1	CASSSGETEAFF	TGCGCCAGCAGCTCAGGGGAGACTGAAGCTTTCTTT
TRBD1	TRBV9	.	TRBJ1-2	CASSVDRTGDTIYGYTF	TGTGCCAGCAGCGTAGATCGGACAGGGGATACCATTTATGGCTACACCTTC
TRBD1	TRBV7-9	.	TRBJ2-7	CASSFRTGRGEQYF	TGTGCCAGCAGCTTTCGGACAGGCCGGGGAGAGCAGTACTTC
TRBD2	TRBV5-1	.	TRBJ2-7	CASSREPSGSGYEQYF	TGCGCCAGCAGCCGGGAGCCTAGCGGGAGTGGCTACGAGCAGTACTTC
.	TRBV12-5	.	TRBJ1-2	CASGLVTTSGDGYTF	TGTGCTAGTGGTTTGGTAACGACGTCGGGAGATGGCTACACCTTC
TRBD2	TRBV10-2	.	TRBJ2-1	CATLIAGSYNEQFF	TGCGCCACCCTGATAGCGGGCTCCTACAATGAGCAGTTCTTC
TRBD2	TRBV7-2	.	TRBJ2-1	CASSLGGRGNEQFF	TGTGCCAGCAGCTTAGGCGGGAGGGGTAATGAGCAGTTCTTC
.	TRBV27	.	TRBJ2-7	CASSLNGRYEQYF	TGTGCCAGCAGTTTAAATGGTAGATACGAGCAGTACTTC
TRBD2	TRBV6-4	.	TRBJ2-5	CASSRRLAGATKETQYF	TGTGCCAGCAGCCGTCGACTAGCGGGGGCGACCAAAGAGACCCAGTACTTC
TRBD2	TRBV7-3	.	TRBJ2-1	CASSEAAGGLNEQFF	TGTGCCAGCAGCGAGGCGGCGGGGGGGCTGAATGAGCAGTTCTTC
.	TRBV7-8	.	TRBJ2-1	CASSLGSGGLVHNEQFF	TGTGCCAGCAGCTTAGGTAGTGGGGGCCTAGTGCACAATGAGCAGTTCTTC
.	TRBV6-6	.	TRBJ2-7	CASSWREYSQGEQYF	TGTGCCAGCAGTTGGCGGGAGTACTCACAGGGTGAGCAGTACTTC
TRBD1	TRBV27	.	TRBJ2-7	CASSFQRQGFYEQYF	TGTGCCAGCAGTTTTCAGAGACAGGGGTTCTACGAGCAGTACTTC
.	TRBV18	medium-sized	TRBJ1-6	CASSPRGMDGRKSKPLHF	TGTGCCAGCTCACCACGCGGGATGGACGGGCGTAAATCTAAACCCCTCCACTTT
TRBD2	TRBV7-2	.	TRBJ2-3	CASSLVGGGTTDTQYF	TGTGCCAGCAGCTTAGTGGGCGGGGGGACCACAGATACGCAGTATTTT
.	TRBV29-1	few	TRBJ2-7	CSVELQDYEQYF	TGCAGCGTGGAGTTACAGGACTACGAGCAGTACTTC
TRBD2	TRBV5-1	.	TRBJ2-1	CASSPYYGTIEQFF	TGCGCCAGCAGCCCATACTATGGGACTATCGAGCAGTTCTTC
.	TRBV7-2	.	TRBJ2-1	CASVGWAYNEQFF	TGTGCCAGCGTCGGTTGGGCTTACAATGAGCAGTTCTTC
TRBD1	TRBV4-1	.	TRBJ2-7	CARLGTGIYEQYF	TGCGCCAGACTTGGGACAGGAATCTACGAGCAGTACTTC
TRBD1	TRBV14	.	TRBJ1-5	CASSQGDRNQPQHF	TGTGCCAGCAGCCAGGGGGACAGGAATCAGCCCCAGCATTTT
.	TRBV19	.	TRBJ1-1	CASSFSPLNTEAFF	TGTGCCAGTAGTTTTAGCCCGTTGAACACTGAAGCTTTCTTT
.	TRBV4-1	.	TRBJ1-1	CASSQDQGQREAFF	TGCGCCAGCAGCCAAGATCAGGGTCAGCGTGAAGCTTTCTTT
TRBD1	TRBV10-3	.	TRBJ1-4	CAISADRVGEKLFF	TGTGCCATCAGTGCTGACAGGGTAGGAGAAAAACTGTTTTTT
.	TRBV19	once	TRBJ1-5	CASSIGVSQPQHF	TGTGCCAGTAGTATAGGCGTAAGCCAGCCCCAGCATTTT
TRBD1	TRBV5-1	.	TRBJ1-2	CASSRWDSDLTNYGYTF	TGCGCCAGCAGCCGTTGGGACAGCGATCTAACTAACTATGGCTACACCTTC
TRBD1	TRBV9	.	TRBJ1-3	CASSVRTGVSGNTIYF	TGTGCCAGCAGCGTTCGAACAGGGGTTTCCGGAAACACCATATATTTT
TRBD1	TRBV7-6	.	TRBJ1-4	CASSQPGQGDDEKLFF	TGTGCCAGCAGCCAACCGGGACAGGGGGATGATGAAAAACTGTTTTTT
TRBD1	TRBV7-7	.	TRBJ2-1	CASSPDRFSYNEQFF	TGTGCCAGCAGCCCGGACAGGTTCTCCTACAATGAGCAGTTCTTC
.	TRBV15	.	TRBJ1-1	CATSRGAGSNEAFF	TGTGCCACCAGCAGAGGGGCGGGAAGCAATGAAGCTTTCTTT
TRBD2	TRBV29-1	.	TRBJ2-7	CSGETSDYEQYF	TGCAGCGGGGAGACTAGCGACTACGAGCAGTACTTC
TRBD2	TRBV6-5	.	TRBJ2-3	CASSGSFRDTQYF	TGTGCCAGTAGCGGGAGTTTTCGCGATACGCAGTATTTT
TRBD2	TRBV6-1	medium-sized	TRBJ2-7	CASSEAPAGGDEQYF	TGTGCCAGCAGTGAAGCGCCAGCGGGAGGAGACGAGCAGTACTTC
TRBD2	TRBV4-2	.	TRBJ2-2	CASSQEIAGEVGELFF	TGTGCCAGCAGCCAAGAGATAGCGGGAGAGGTCGGGGAGCTGTTTTTT
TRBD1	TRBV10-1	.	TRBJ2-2	CASGAGTGLGELFF	TGCGCCAGCGGAGCCGGGACAGGGCTCGGGGAGCTGTTTTTT
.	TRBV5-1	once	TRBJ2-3	CASSLVSGRVTDTQYF	TGCGCCAGCAGCTTGGTATCGGGAAGGGTCACAGATACGCAGTATTTT
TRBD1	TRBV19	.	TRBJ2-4	CASSIRDSMQGAKNIQYF	TGTGCCAGTAGTATAAGGGACAGCATGCAGGGGGCCAAAAACATTCAGTACTTC
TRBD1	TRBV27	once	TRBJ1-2	CASSTDRGHGYTF	TGTGCCAGCAGCACAGACAGGGGGCATGGCTACACCTTC
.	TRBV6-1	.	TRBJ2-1	CASSEEVGAYNEQFF	TGTGCCAGCAGTGAAGAGGTGGGAGCCTACAATGAGCAGTTCTTC
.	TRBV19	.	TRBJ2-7	CASSIVPGAYEQYF	TGTGCCAGTAGTATAGTCCCGGGGGCCTACGAGCAGTACTTC
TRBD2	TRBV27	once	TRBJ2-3	CASTYGGGLTDTQYF	TGTGCCAGCACCTACGGGGGGGGGCTCACAGATACGCAGTATTTT
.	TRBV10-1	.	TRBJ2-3	CASSAGRNKAQYF	TGCGCCAGCAGTGCGGGGAGGAATAAGGCGCAGTATTTT